This T cell receptor beta chain was recorded in a study of technical replicates of blood from a handful of donors. The data were produced by immunoSEQ multiplex PCR, yet TCRdb's version contains in-frame clones alone and is incomplete. In the table there are around 80,000 clones, approximately 90% of which are singletons. V lost 0 bases, J lost 5 bases, and 15 bases lay in between. The CDR3 has 16 amino acids. Germline values: CDR1 LGHNA, CDR2 YNFKEQ. The genes are TRBV4-2 and TRBJ2-3, with D possibly matching TRBD1 (5 bases). The sequence came from a human donor in good health. Sequencing was done on a sample of T cells isolated from PBMCs. CDR3 DNA: TGTGCCAGCAGCCAAGATTGGCAGGGTAGGAGAGATACGCAGTATTTT. It codes for CASSQDWQGRRDTQYF.